Listed below are T cell receptor beta chains from one sample, sequenced in a study of blood T cell repertoires in COVID-19. Clones were read by immunoSEQ multiplex PCR, and TCRdb kept only the in-frame ones, dropping some. Here the sample spans 40,000 to 55,000 clones, roughly 86% being singletons. Sample: peripheral blood. Receptors originate from a middle-aged man with active COVID-19. Each CDR3 is given with its conserved first and last residue. Each record gives: CDR3 length, J gene, clone size, V gene, CDR3 protein. Some rows have no size entry. The others give once, few or many, or a class for an expanded clone.

>15|TRBJ1-2|.|TRBV19
CASSIDTGQLYGYTF
>16|TRBJ2-5|once|TRBV12-5
CASGSGSTSGGETQYF
>15|TRBJ2-1|.|TRBV5-5
CASSLYLLSYNEQFF
>15|TRBJ2-3|.|TRBV25-1
CASSDKRTFTDTQYF
>14|TRBJ1-6|.|TRBV10-3
CAIKGQGYNSPLHF
>14|TRBJ2-7|.|TRBV18
CASSPSGGSYEQYF
>15|TRBJ2-5|.|TRBV29-1
CSVEDTSGLQETQYF
>12|TRBJ2-5|.|TRBV12-3/TRBV12-4
CASSTTGTVEYF
>17|TRBJ1-5|.|TRBV6-2/TRBV6-3
CASSYSRGGYSNQPQHF
>15|TRBJ2-7|.|TRBV6-2/TRBV6-3
CASSYGRVPSYEQYF
>13|TRBJ1-1|once|TRBV19
CASKQGRNTEAFF
>13|TRBJ2-7|.|TRBV11-2
CASSLWTAWEQYF
>16|TRBJ2-1|.|TRBV24-1
CATSDPSAGHNNEQFF
>14|TRBJ2-7|few|TRBV5-1
CASSLTGNPYEQYF
>12|TRBJ2-7|.|TRBV2
CATGESPYEQYF
>16|TRBJ2-5|.|TRBV6-1
CASSERASGGRETQYF
>17|TRBJ1-6|.|TRBV13
CASSLVGGAGLNSPLHF
>16|TRBJ2-1|.|TRBV2
CASSTPPGMEYNEQFF
>15|TRBJ1-5|.|TRBV24-1
CATSDSRTGGQPQHF
>18|TRBJ2-2|.|TRBV5-4
CASSVGLAGGPGTGELFF
>14|TRBJ2-1|once|TRBV11-3
CASRPGGPYNEQFF
>14|TRBJ2-5|few|TRBV24-1
CATSTSGTQETQYF
>16|TRBJ2-3|.|TRBV7-3
CASSLPGQGITDTQYF
>15|TRBJ2-5|.|TRBV5-1
CASGRQGAFGETQYF
>15|TRBJ2-2|.|TRBV5-1
CASSLASRATGELFF
>13|TRBJ1-1|.|TRBV6-2/TRBV6-3
CASSDLTGQGAFF
>15|TRBJ1-2|.|TRBV7-9
CASSLQGGRNYGYTF
>13|TRBJ1-1|.|TRBV10-3
CAIRTGRAPEAFF
>14|TRBJ1-2|.|TRBV6-6
CASSYTRDAYGYTF
>13|TRBJ2-1|.|TRBV6-1
CASSEDRGLEQFF
>13|TRBJ2-1|.|TRBV7-3
CASRRTGEGEQFF
>14|TRBJ2-3|.|TRBV9
CASSVAMGPDTQYF
>17|TRBJ2-7|.|TRBV7-9
CASSHRGGVTGLGEQYF